This TCR beta chain was sequenced in a study of T-cell reconstitution after alpha-beta-depleted transplantation in children. Overall study findings and caveats: One year after transplant, T-cell counts and diversity came mostly from newly produced T cells. Some patients' high day-60 TCRbeta diversity was traced to surviving recipient T cells and thymic progenitors. At around two months after transplant, the alpha-beta T cells were reportedly derived from several hundred expanded clones that came from non-depleted graft cells.

V lost 5 bases and J 8 bases, leaving 21 bases between the germline ends. CDR1 is DFQATT and CDR2 is SNEGSKA in the germline V gene (reference sequence). This CDR3 spans 14 amino acids. In its sample, this clonotype was seen a few times. Its antigen is as yet unknown. Unique molecular identifiers tagged the TCRbeta library. Each CDR3 protein is one row after TCRdb ran MiXCR on the PCR reads. Of over 150,000 distinct CDR3 sequences in the sample, 6.6% were seen once. Material: PBMCs, obtained before TCRalphabeta/CD19-depleted stem cell transplant. The V and J genes are TRBV20-1 and TRBJ1-2; the D gene is possibly TRBD1 (5 bases). The sequence derives from a boy under 10 years old with acute lymphoblastic leukemia, due to receive a stem cell transplant. The CDR3 region has the DNA TGCAGTGCTTCGGGAGATGCGGGGGTCTACGGCTACACCTTC. Its translation is CSASGDAGVYGYTF.